This TCR beta chain is drawn from a study of T cells in Graves' hyperthyroidism and ophthalmopathy. This clonotype was counted ten times or more. The germline V gene encodes CDR1 SGHAT and CDR2 FQNNGV. V was trimmed by 5 bases and J by 2 bases, leaving 16 bases between them. There are 15 residues in the CDR3. The TCR beta CDR3 regions underwent amplification using RNA transcripts as the source. With the HTBI primer set, the TCR CDR3 went through a first round of RT-PCR. TCRdb redid the calling of the multiplex PCR reads with MiXCR, one entry per CDR3 protein. The repertoire holds around 350,000 distinct CDR3 sequences, with 20% to 25% as singletons.

The material sequenced was blood. The sequence was collected from a man aged 50 to 59 with Graves' hyperthyroidism. The rearrangement joins TRBV11-2 to TRBJ2-7; D call uncertain. This CDR3 reads CASSVTESRTYEQYF. In nucleotides, the CDR3 is TGTGCCAGCAGCGTGACGGAATCCCGAACCTACGAGCAGTACTTC.